This T cell receptor beta chain was retrieved from a study of shared clonotypes between healthy human individuals. Study context: CD8 memory received one plate per donor, CD8 naive two, CD4 memory three and CD4 naive three.

As to this clone: What it recognizes is unknown.

Around 30,000 T cell genomes, or roughly 200 ng DNA, went into the sorted-subset replicate PCRs. The method was immunoSEQ multiplex PCR; TCRdb's version includes in-frame clones alone and lacks a portion of them. The sample holds 2.3 million or so clones, just over 90% seen once. Study-level points and caveats: The study generally estimated greater richness for naive than memory subsets.

The CDR3 extends over 12 amino acids. Germline CDR1 is MDHEN and CDR2 is SYDVKM. V shed 5 bases and J shed 7 bases, with 11 bases lying between them. This TCR was recovered from a man between 18 and 29 years old in good health. Some clones in this sample may be carry-over from other donors' samples. Input material: naive CD4+ T cells from PBMCs. Sample subset: CD45RA+ positively selected. The rearrangement uses TRBV28 and TRBJ1-1; D is undetermined. The CDR3 loop reads CASSIPTDEAFF. The CDR3 nucleotides are TGTGCCAGCAGTATTCCCACAGATGAAGCTTTCTTT.